These 21 T cell receptor beta chains originate from one sample sequenced in a study of blood T cell repertoires in COVID-19. Clones were read by immunoSEQ multiplex PCR, and TCRdb kept only the in-frame ones, dropping some. There are some 220,000 clones in the sample; 80% to 95% occur only once, and 0.83% lies in the top ten. The specimen sequenced was peripheral blood. The source of these receptors is a man aged 30-40 years with COVID-19, enrolled during active disease.

The chain carries TRBV7-3 and TRBJ1-1; weak D call: TRBD1 (6 bases). This CDR3 spans 14 amino acids. Germline V gene data show CDR1 as SGHTA and CDR2 as FQGTGA. Trimming pared 0 bases from V and 7 bases from J, leaving 12 bases between. CDR3 in amino acids: CASSLTGGGGEAFF. The DNA of the CDR3 is TGTGCCAGCAGCTTAACCGGCGGGGGCGGTGAAGCTTTCTTT.

The V call is TRBV5-1, the J call TRBJ1-1; the match to TRBD1 covers 11 bases. The J segment lost 3 bases and the V segment lost 5 bases, leaving 6 bases of the junction unmatched. The CDR3 extends over 15 amino acids. The germline V gene encodes CDR1 SGHRS and CDR2 YFSETQ. In DNA form, the CDR3 reads TGCGCCAGCAGATTCGGGACAGGGGGACACACTGAAGCTTTCTTT. Protein: CASRFGTGGHTEAFF.

To note about this clone: At one end the junction does not follow the germline gene, possibly because of a read error. Other DNA sequences of this sample code for an identical CDR3. The chain employs TRBV7-9 and TRBJ2-7; tentative D call: TRBD1 (6 bases). CDR3 length: 15 amino acids. Germline loops: CDR1 SEHNR, CDR2 FQNEAQ (reference sequence). In DNA, the CDR3 is TGCGCCAGCAGCGCCCGACAGGACCCCTCCTACGAGCAGTACTTC. Amino acid sequence: CASSARQDPSYEQYF.

The genes are TRBV6-1 and TRBJ2-7; possible D gene TRBD1, 5 bases. Deletions cut 2 bases from V and 6 bases from J, with 17 bases between. CDR1 is MNHNS, CDR2 SASEGT, per germline. The CDR3 loop spans 15 amino acids. CDR3 in amino acids: CASSEFPRVSSEQYF. Here the CDR3 DNA reads TGTGCCAGCAGTGAATTCCCCAGGGTATCGTCCGAGCAGTACTTC.

This rearrangement joins TRBV7-9 to TRBJ2-2, with 11 positions matching TRBD1. After removal of 11 bases from V and 5 bases from J, the junction contained 10 bases not matched to a gene. Per germline, CDR1 SEHNR and CDR2 FQNEAQ (reference sequence). The CDR3 runs to 15 residues. The CDR3 DNA follows: TGTGCCGAACACACCCGGGACAGGGGGACCGGGGAGCTGTTTTTT. It specifies CAEHTRDRGTGELFF. Drawing the rest from reference TRBV7-9 and TRBJ2-2, the complete variable domain is DTGVSQNPRHKITKRGQNVTFRCDPISEHNRLYWYRQTLGQGPEFLTYFQNEAQLEKSRLLSDRFSAERPKGSFSTLEIQRTEQGDSAMYLCAEHTRDRGTGELFFGEGSRLTVL.

V usage is TRBV9 and J usage is TRBJ1-1; perhaps TRBD1 as D (6 bases). The CDR3 has 13 residues. Germline CDR1 SGDLS, CDR2 YYNGEE. Trimming left V 5 bases short and J 4 bases short, with 12 bases between. The CDR3, as DNA: TGTGCCAGCAGTCTAAAGGGGGTCACTGAAGCTTTCTTT. Protein product: CASSLKGVTEAFF. Variable domain in full (rest from reference TRBV9 and TRBJ1-1): DSGVTQTPKHLITATGQRVTLRCSPRSGDLSVYWYQQSLDQGLQFLIQYYNGEERAKGNILERFSAQQFPDLHSELNLSSLELGDSALYFCASSLKGVTEAFFGQGTRLTVV.

The chain carries TRBV5-5 and TRBJ1-1; D remains unclear. The germline gives CDR1 SGHKS, CDR2 YYEKEE (reference sequence). CDR3 length equals 13 residues. The V and J ends lost 3 bases and 7 bases respectively, with 13 bases between them. The CDR3 protein is CASSSRGLVEAFF. In nucleotides, the CDR3 is TGTGCCAGCAGCTCCAGAGGGCTTGTTGAAGCTTTCTTT.

DNA of the CDR3: TGTGCCAGCAGCGGCAGGAACAGGGCTGGCTACACCTTC. Protein product: CASSGRNRAGYTF. This chain uses TRBV13 with TRBJ1-2; possible D gene TRBD1, 6 bases. CDR3 length equals 13 residues. Between the trimmed V and J ends, which lost 5 bases and 7 bases, there was a span of 14 bases. Germline V CDR1 and CDR2: PRHDT, FYEKMQ (reference sequence).

This clone was detected only once. The V call is TRBV5-1, the J call TRBJ1-2, with D possibly matching TRBD1 (6 bases). The length of the CDR3 is 14 residues. Germline-derived CDR1 and CDR2 are SGHRS and YFSETQ. The V gene lost 5 bases and the J gene lost 4 bases, with 15 bases spanning the gap. The CDR3 spells CASRVGQTTYGYTF. The CDR3 DNA sequence: TGCGCCAGCAGAGTCGGACAGACGACCTATGGCTACACCTTC.

The genes are TRBV4-2 and TRBJ1-1, with D possibly matching TRBD1 (5 bases). Trimming removed 5 bases at V and 1 base at J, with 14 bases between. Germline V gene sequence: CDR1 LGHNA, CDR2 YNFKEQ. The CDR3 length is 15 residues. CDR3 in DNA: TGTGCCAGCAGCGCGACAGAGAGTGGGAACACTGAAGCTTTCTTT. It encodes CASSATESGNTEAFF.

This chain joins TRBV6-5 and TRBJ2-6; TRBD1 might be the D (6 bases). The germline CDR1 and CDR2 sequences are MNHEY and SVGAGI. The CDR3 spans 13 residues. V lost 6 bases and J 4 bases, leaving 7 bases between the germline ends. In DNA, the CDR3 is TGTGCCAGCAGGCAGGGGGGGGCCAACGTCCTGACTTTC. Residues: CASRQGGANVLTF.

This clone appeared a few times. The chain recombines TRBV6-5 with TRBJ1-4; 9 nucleotides line up with TRBD1. This CDR3 comprises 15 residues. With 5 bases clipped from V and 8 bases from J, the junction kept 9 bases outside the gene matches. Per the germline V gene, CDR1 is MNHEY and CDR2 is SVGAGI. The CDR3: CASSPAGTGREKLFF. DNA for the CDR3: TGTGCCAGCAGTCCCGCCGGGACAGGGCGAGAAAAACTGTTTTTT.

The chain links TRBV12-3 or TRBV12-4 to TRBJ2-1, with unresolved D. Trimming left V 3 bases short and J 6 bases short, with 6 bases between. The CDR3 has 12 amino acids. The CDR3 loop reads CASSLRGNEQFF. CDR3 nucleotides: TGTGCCAGCAGTTTGCGCGGCAATGAGCAGTTCTTC.

The gene calls are TRBV2 and TRBJ1-1; D uncertain. Germline values: CDR1 SNHLY, CDR2 FYNNEI. V shed 2 bases and J shed 2 bases, with 15 bases lying between them. This CDR3 has 16 residues. Here the CDR3 reads CASSERLPGTNTEAFF. The CDR3 DNA is TGTGCCAGCAGTGAAAGGCTCCCAGGAACTAACACTGAAGCTTTCTTT. Looking up the rest from reference TRBV2 and TRBJ1-1 gives the full variable domain: EPEVTQTPSHQVTQMGQEVILRCVPISNHLYFYWYRQILGQKVEFLVSFYNNEISEKSEIFDDQFSVERPDGSNFTLKIRSTKLEDSAMYFCASSERLPGTNTEAFFGQGTRLTVV.

V is TRBV6-5 and J is TRBJ1-6; D is ambiguous. There are 12 residues in the CDR3. Germline lookup yields CDR1 MNHEY and CDR2 SVGAGI. The V and J ends lost 6 bases and 8 bases respectively, with 8 bases between them. CDR3 sequence reads: CASRRWDSPLHF. The CDR3 DNA follows: TGTGCCAGCAGGAGGTGGGATTCACCCCTCCACTTT.

The chain recombines TRBV27 with TRBJ2-7, with 9 positions matching TRBD1. Germline trimming cut 6 bases from V and 5 bases from J; bases unmatched to any gene: 14. The germline V gene encodes CDR1 MNHEY and CDR2 SMNVEV (reference sequence). The CDR3 sequence is 16 residues long. The CDR3: CASREGYRGPSDEQYF. The CDR3 coding sequence is TGTGCCAGCAGGGAAGGATACAGGGGGCCGTCTGACGAGCAGTACTTC.

This clone was recorded only once. CDR3 protein: CASSPRQGGFTGELFF. DNA of the CDR3: TGTGCCAGCAGTCCCCGACAGGGGGGCTTTACCGGGGAGCTGTTTTTT. This sequence joins TRBV2 and TRBJ2-2; 9 nucleotides agree with TRBD1. Per germline, CDR1 SNHLY and CDR2 FYNNEI. J lost 5 bases, V lost 5 bases, and 9 bases had no gene match. This CDR3 contains 16 residues.

V usage is TRBV5-1 and J usage is TRBJ2-3; 7 bases fit TRBD2. Germline V lookup: CDR1 SGHRS, CDR2 YFSETQ. The CDR3 contains 14 residues. V gave up 3 bases and J gave up 5 bases; unmatched junction bases: 6. CDR3 sequence: CASSSAGLGDTQYF. CDR3 sequence (DNA): TGCGCCAGCAGCTCAGCGGGGTTGGGAGATACGCAGTATTTT.

The chain carries TRBV7-8 and TRBJ2-3; 7 bases line up with TRBD1. The V gene's germline CDR1 is SGHVS and CDR2 FQNEAQ. This CDR3 region has 15 residues. The junction had 9 bases not matched to a gene; V was cut back by 5 bases and J by 4 bases. The CDR3 coding sequence is TGTGCCAGCAGCCGAGTCCAGGGGGACGCAGATACGCAGTATTTT. Protein: CASSRVQGDADTQYF.

The chain combines TRBV7-2 with TRBJ1-1; D is uncertain. The CDR3 extends over 15 amino acids. The ends were cut back, 1 base at V and 1 base at J, with 10 bases in the middle. Germline loops: CDR1 SGHTA, CDR2 FQGNSA. The chain's CDR3 is CASSLDPGENTEAFF. The DNA of the CDR3 is TGTGCCAGCAGCTTAGATCCCGGGGAGAACACTGAAGCTTTCTTT.

The gene calls are TRBV6-5 and TRBJ1-2; weak D call: TRBD1 (6 bases). This CDR3 is 13 amino acids long. The V gene lost 0 bases and the J gene lost 7 bases, with 9 bases spanning the gap. Germline V gene sequence: CDR1 MNHEY, CDR2 SVGAGI. The CDR3 loop reads CASSYSGGLGYTF. CDR3 coding DNA: TGTGCCAGCAGTTACTCAGGGGGTCTTGGCTACACCTTC.